The next 27 T cell receptor beta chains were all read from a single sample in a study of spatial heterogeneity in lung cancer (dated by TCRdb to between 2018 and 2020). The time point label of this sample denotes: sample taken at primary tumor resection. Whole RNA extracted from tumor and nontumor lung tissue, or from cryopreserved PBMC samples, was used for TCR sequencing without cell sorting. The receptor library was made with 5' RACE. The sequencing machine was a NextSeq 500. The public reads were reanalyzed by TCRdb: fastp trimming at Q25, MiXCR alignment, in-frame beta chains only. A single entry per CDR3 protein holds the most common genes and DNA from its merged rows. The sample records over 50,000 distinct CDR3 sequences, less than 10% of which are singletons. In total, the top ten clones hold about 15% of the sample. The sequences come from PBMCs, collected at surgery. These receptors all stem from a female donor with early-stage non-small cell lung cancer.

Points on this clonotype: Since a much larger clone is just one base distant, this may be a read error. J is TRBJ2-2 and V is TRBV29-1; TRBD1 agrees at 9 bases. The CDR3 contains 13 residues. From germline, CDR1 is SQVTM and CDR2 ANQGSEA. Here the CDR3 reads CRVGQGSTGELFF. The DNA for the CDR3 is TGCAGGGTCGGACAGGGGAGCACCGGGGAGCTGTTTTTT.

This clonotype was observed a handful of times. The genes are TRBV11-2 and TRBJ2-3; perhaps TRBD1 as D (6 bases). The length of the CDR3 is 15 residues. Germline V gene data show CDR1 as SGHAT and CDR2 as FQNNGV. Trimming shortened V by 3 bases and J by 8 bases, and 18 bases separated the two germline ends. CDR3 nucleotide sequence: TGTGCCAGCAGCTTCAGTCGACAGGTTGGTGGTACGCAGTATTTT. Translating it yields CASSFSRQVGGTQYF. Using reference TRBV11-2 and TRBJ2-3 for the parts outside the CDR3, the full variable domain is EAGVAQSPRYKIIEKRQSVAFWCNPISGHATLYWYQQILGQGPKLLIQFQNNGVVDDSQLPKDRFSAERLKGVDSTLKIQPAKLEDSAVYLCASSFSRQVGGTQYFGPGTRLTVL.

The chain couples TRBV20-1 to TRBJ2-7; no clear D gene. There are 16 residues in the CDR3. From germline, CDR1 is DFQATT and CDR2 SNEGSKA (reference sequence). The germline V and J ends were trimmed by 0 bases and 1 base, with 16 bases remaining between them. The CDR3 spells CSARDYRSPRSYEQYV. As DNA, the CDR3 is TGCAGTGCTAGAGATTACCGTTCCCCTAGATCCTACGAGCAGTACGTC.

The gene calls are TRBV20-1 and TRBJ2-3; 7 nucleotides line up with TRBD2. The CDR3 runs 15 residues. The V gene's germline CDR1 is DFQATT and CDR2 SNEGSKA (reference sequence). Trimming took 4 bases from V and 0 from J; bases not matched to a gene: 7. The CDR3 loop reads CSAKRGTTSTDTQYF. The DNA for the CDR3 is TGCAGTGCTAAACGCGGGACTACTAGCACAGATACGCAGTATTTT.

The chain has TRBV9 and TRBJ2-1, with 11 bases that match TRBD2. The CDR3 runs to 17 residues. Germline trimming cut 3 bases from V and 1 base from J; bases unmatched to any gene: 6. CDR1 and CDR2 (germline): SGDLS, YYNGEE. CDR3 in DNA: TGTGCCAGCAGCGGGATTAGCGGGGGGGCTTCCTACAATGAGCAGTTCTTC. Translation gives CASSGISGGASYNEQFF.

In its sample, this clonotype was seen many times. The chain employs TRBV19 and TRBJ2-2; a possible D gene is TRBD2 (5 bases). CDR3 length: 16 residues. Germline V lookup: CDR1 LNHDA, CDR2 SQIVND (reference sequence). V lost 6 bases to trimming and J lost 0 bases, with 14 bases between them. Written as DNA, the CDR3 is TGTGCCAGTAGGTTTGAGGCAGCGGCGAACACCGGGGAGCTGTTTTTT. It encodes CASRFEAAANTGELFF.

V usage is TRBV12-3 or TRBV12-4 and J usage is TRBJ1-5; possibly TRBD1 for D (5 bases). The CDR3 totals 14 residues. Between the trimmed V and J ends, which lost 5 bases and 9 bases, there was a span of 17 bases. The DNA for the CDR3 is TGTGCCAGCAGTCCCTCGGGGGGTTCGATGCCCCAGCATTTT. It translates to CASSPSGGSMPQHF.

This clonotype was detected ten times or more. This chain connects TRBV25-1 to TRBJ1-5; D is possibly TRBD1 (5 bases). Germline V CDR1 and CDR2: MGHDK, SYGVNS. V gave up 3 bases and J gave up 6 bases, with 12 bases separating them. The CDR3 is 14 residues long. The CDR3 reads CASSDQGKVQPQHF. In DNA form, the CDR3 reads TGTGCCAGCAGTGATCAGGGAAAGGTTCAGCCCCAGCATTTT.

Sample share makes this clonotype medium-sized. The V gene is TRBV10-3, the J gene TRBJ2-1, with 10 bases matching TRBD1. The CDR3 is 15 amino acids. Trimming cost V 4 bases and J 2 bases; bases outside gene matches: 2. Germline V CDR1 and CDR2: ENHRY, SYGVKD. CDR3 nucleotide sequence: TGTGCCATCAGTGGACAGGGGGCCGCCTACAATGAGCAGTTCTTC. Its translation: CAISGQGAAYNEQFF.

This clonotype has ten or more counts. The chain has TRBV20-1 and TRBJ1-1, with D possibly being TRBD1 (5 bases). This CDR3 is built from 15 residues. The V gene lost 2 bases and the J gene lost 4 bases, with 17 bases spanning the gap. Germline loops: CDR1 DFQATT, CDR2 SNEGSKA (reference sequence). The CDR3 nucleotides are TGCAGTGCTAGAAGAACCAGGGCTGTGGGCACTGAAGCTTTCTTT. The encoded protein is CSARRTRAVGTEAFF.

This clonotype was counted at least ten times. The chain joins TRBV10-3 to TRBJ2-2, with D unresolved. The CDR3 consists of 12 residues. Germline CDR1 is ENHRY and CDR2 is SYGVKD. V dropped 4 bases and J dropped 6 bases, with 6 bases sitting between them. The CDR3 is CAISGTPGELFF. CDR3 in DNA: TGTGCCATCAGTGGAACCCCCGGGGAGCTGTTTTTT.

The J gene is TRBJ1-2, the V gene TRBV12-3 or TRBV12-4; D not certain. The CDR3 consists of 14 residues. V was trimmed by 11 bases and J by 4 bases, leaving 20 bases between them. The DNA for the CDR3 is TGTGCCGTCCCTTGGGCGGAATTACCCTATGGCTACACCTTC. Its translation is CAVPWAELPYGYTF.

The table lists this clonotype with a few counts. J is TRBJ1-2 and V is TRBV6-5; 8 nucleotides line up with TRBD1. Germline trimming cut 6 bases from V and 5 bases from J; bases unmatched to any gene: 11. The CDR3 length is 15 residues. Germline V lookup: CDR1 MNHEY, CDR2 SVGAGI. CDR3 nucleotides: TGTGCCAGCAGCCTAAACAGGGGGATGGGTTATGGCTACACCTTC. It is translated as CASSLNRGMGYGYTF.

The table lists this clonotype with many counts. This chain links TRBV28 with TRBJ1-1; 9 bases map to TRBD1. Trimming at V came to 2 bases and at J to 2 bases, leaving 3 bases not matched to a gene. In germline, CDR1 is MDHEN, CDR2 SYDVKM. This CDR3 is 15 amino acids long. The CDR3 loop is CASSLQGQGNTEAFF. DNA of the CDR3: TGTGCCAGCAGTTTACAGGGACAGGGAAACACTGAAGCTTTCTTT.

This clonotype has more than one count but fewer than ten. This chain connects TRBV7-3 to TRBJ2-3, with 7 positions matching TRBD1. With V trimmed by 3 bases and J by 6 bases, 3 bases remained unmatched. CDR3 length equals 13 residues. Germline V gene data show CDR1 as SGHTA and CDR2 as FQGTGA. The CDR3 region has the DNA TGTGCCAGCAGCTTTGACAGGGACGATACGCAGTATTTT. It codes for CASSFDRDDTQYF.

This clonotype was observed at least ten times. The chain recombines TRBV6-6 with TRBJ2-1, with TRBD2 matching over 7 bases. Germline assignment: CDR1 MNHNY and CDR2 SVGAGI (reference sequence). The V and J ends lost 2 bases and 4 bases, in that order; junction bases with no gene match: 8. This CDR3 contains 16 residues. CDR3 nucleotide sequence: TGTGCCAGCAGTTACCCAGCGGGACCCACATACAATGAGCAGTTCTTC. This translates into CASSYPAGPTYNEQFF.

This clonotype has just a few counts. The V and J genes are TRBV12-3 or TRBV12-4 and TRBJ2-1; weak D call: TRBD1 (5 bases). V dropped 3 bases and J dropped 1 base, with 7 bases sitting between them. This CDR3 comprises 14 residues. This CDR3 reads CASSLDKSYNEQFF. The CDR3 DNA is TGTGCCAGCAGTTTGGACAAGTCCTACAATGAGCAGTTCTTC.

The chain combines TRBV9 with TRBJ2-3, with TRBD1 matching over 10 bases. CDR3 length: 15 residues. J was trimmed by 4 bases and V by 3 bases; bases with no gene match: 5. Germline V gene lookup returns CDR1 SGDLS and CDR2 YYNGEE. The CDR3 DNA sequence: TGTGCCAGCAGCGGGGGGACAGGGGATTCAGATACGCAGTATTTT. Amino acids: CASSGGTGDSDTQYF.

This clonotype has ten or more counts. This rearrangement joins TRBV5-1 to TRBJ2-5, with TRBD1 matching 9 bases. Germline CDR1 SGHRS, CDR2 YFSETQ. The CDR3 runs 17 residues. Trimming cost V 0 bases and J 5 bases; bases outside gene matches: 11. The CDR3 protein is CASSLGGGQGRMETQYF. CDR3 in DNA: TGCGCCAGCAGCTTGGGAGGTGGACAGGGGAGAATGGAGACCCAGTACTTC. Filled out from reference TRBV5-1 and TRBJ2-5, the complete variable domain reads KAGVTQTPRYLIKTRGQQVTLSCSPISGHRSVSWYQQTPGQGLQFLFEYFSETQRNKGNFPGRFSGRQFSNSRSEMNVSTLELGDSALYLCASSLGGGQGRMETQYFGPGTRLLVL.

The rearrangement links TRBV5-1 to TRBJ2-5, with D possibly being TRBD1 (6 bases). V shed 0 bases and J shed 0 bases, with 12 bases lying between them. CDR3 length equals 16 residues. CDR1 is SGHRS, CDR2 YFSETQ, per germline. The DNA of the CDR3 is TGCGCCAGCAGCTTGGGTCAGGGGCGAAACCAAGAGACCCAGTACTTC. Its protein product is CASSLGQGRNQETQYF.

The chain combines TRBV24-1 with TRBJ2-3, with 7 bases identical to TRBD2. The CDR3 covers 15 residues. Germline values: CDR1 KGHDR, CDR2 SFDVKD. The trim removed 0 bases at V and 9 bases at J, leaving 8 bases unmatched. In nucleotides, the CDR3 is TGTGCCACCAGTGATTTGGGCGGGGGAGTCGGAACGCAGTATTTT. It yields the protein CATSDLGGGVGTQYF.

This clonotype was detected ten times or more. The CDR3 sequence is CATSRDGRGGGLIDEQYF. For the CDR3, the DNA is TGTGCCACCAGCAGAGATGGAAGGGGAGGTGGACTAATAGACGAGCAGTACTTC. This chain joins TRBV15 and TRBJ2-7; maybe TRBD2 (6 bases). Trimming took 0 bases from V and 5 from J, leaving 23 bases between them. There are 18 residues in the CDR3. Per germline, CDR1 LNHNV and CDR2 YYDKDF (reference sequence).

This chain uses TRBV14 with TRBJ2-1, with a weak D call TRBD1 (8 bases). CDR3 length equals 16 residues. From germline, CDR1 is SGHDN and CDR2 FVKESK. Trimming shortened V by 4 bases and J by 7 bases, and 20 bases separated the two germline ends. The CDR3 coding sequence is TGTGCCAGCAGCCGCGGACAGGGTGCGGGGGATAATGAGCAGTTCTTC. This codes for CASSRGQGAGDNEQFF.

The chain carries TRBV5-1 and TRBJ2-3; D not resolved. CDR1 SGHRS and CDR2 YFSETQ come from the germline V gene. Deletions cut 4 bases from V and 0 bases from J, with 15 bases between. The CDR3 is 16 residues long. CDR3 sequence: CASSPFRRSSTDTQYF. The CDR3 coding sequence is TGCGCCAGCAGCCCATTCCGACGGTCTAGCACAGATACGCAGTATTTT.

The chain carries TRBV7-8 and TRBJ2-1; D possibly corresponds to TRBD2 (6 bases). CDR1 is SGHVS and CDR2 is FQNEAQ in the germline V gene. V was pared by 1 base and J by 10 bases, with 8 bases between. There are 12 residues in the CDR3. The CDR3 DNA is TGTGCCAGCAGCTTAGGACGGGAGGAGCAGTTCTTC. This sequence encodes CASSLGREEQFF.

Many counts were recorded for this clonotype. This chain uses TRBV5-1 with TRBJ2-5, with D perhaps matching TRBD1 (5 bases). The germline V gene encodes CDR1 SGHRS and CDR2 YFSETQ. Trimming removed 2 bases at V and 1 base at J, with 15 bases between. The CDR3 contains 16 residues. Here the CDR3 reads CASSFPAGKIQETQYF. In DNA form, the CDR3 reads TGCGCCAGCAGCTTCCCGGCAGGGAAGATCCAAGAGACCCAGTACTTC. The whole variable domain, filled in from reference TRBV5-1 and TRBJ2-5, reads KAGVTQTPRYLIKTRGQQVTLSCSPISGHRSVSWYQQTPGQGLQFLFEYFSETQRNKGNFPGRFSGRQFSNSRSEMNVSTLELGDSALYLCASSFPAGKIQETQYFGPGTRLLVL.

The chain combines TRBV20-1 with TRBJ1-1; no clear D. The CDR3 has 13 amino acids. Germline CDR1 and CDR2: DFQATT and SNEGSKA (reference sequence). Deletions cut 6 bases from V and 4 bases from J, with 15 bases between. The CDR3 region has the DNA TGCAGTGCGGAGGGTGAGGTTCGCACTGAAGCTTTCTTT. Amino acids: CSAEGEVRTEAFF.